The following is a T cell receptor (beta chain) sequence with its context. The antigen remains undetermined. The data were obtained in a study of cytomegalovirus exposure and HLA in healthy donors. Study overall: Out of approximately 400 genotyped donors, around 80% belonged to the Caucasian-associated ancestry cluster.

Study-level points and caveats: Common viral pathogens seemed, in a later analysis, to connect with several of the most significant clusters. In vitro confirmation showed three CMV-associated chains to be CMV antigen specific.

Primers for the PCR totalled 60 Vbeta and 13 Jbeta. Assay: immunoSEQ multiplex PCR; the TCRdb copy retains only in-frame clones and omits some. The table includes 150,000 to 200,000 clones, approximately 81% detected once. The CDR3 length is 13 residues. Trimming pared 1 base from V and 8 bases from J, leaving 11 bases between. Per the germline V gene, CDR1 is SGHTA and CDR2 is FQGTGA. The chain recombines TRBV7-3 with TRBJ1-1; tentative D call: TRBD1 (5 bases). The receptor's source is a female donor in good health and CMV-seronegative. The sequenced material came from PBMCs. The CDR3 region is CASSLIGAGEAFF. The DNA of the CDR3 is TGTGCCAGCAGCTTAATTGGGGCAGGGGAAGCTTTCTTT.